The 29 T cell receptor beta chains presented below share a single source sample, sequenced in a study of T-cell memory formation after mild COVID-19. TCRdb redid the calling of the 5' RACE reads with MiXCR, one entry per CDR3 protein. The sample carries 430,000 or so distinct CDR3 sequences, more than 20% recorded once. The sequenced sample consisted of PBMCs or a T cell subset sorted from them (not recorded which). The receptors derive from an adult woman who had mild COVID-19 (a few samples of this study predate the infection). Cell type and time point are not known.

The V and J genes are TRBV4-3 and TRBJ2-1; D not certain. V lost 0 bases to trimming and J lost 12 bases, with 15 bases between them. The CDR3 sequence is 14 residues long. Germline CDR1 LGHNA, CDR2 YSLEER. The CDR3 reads CASSQDIARPAQFF. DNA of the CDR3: TGCGCCAGCAGCCAAGATATCGCTAGACCCGCGCAGTTCTTC.

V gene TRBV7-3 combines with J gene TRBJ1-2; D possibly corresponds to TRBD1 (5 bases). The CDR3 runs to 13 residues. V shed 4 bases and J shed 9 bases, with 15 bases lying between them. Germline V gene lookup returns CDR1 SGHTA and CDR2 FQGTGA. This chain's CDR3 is CASSSRAGQSYTF. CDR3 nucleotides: TGTGCCAGCAGCTCCCGAGCAGGGCAAAGCTACACCTTC. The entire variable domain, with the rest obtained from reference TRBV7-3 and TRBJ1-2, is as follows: GAGVSQTPSNKVTEKGKYVELRCDPISGHTALYWYRQSLGQGPEFLIYFQGTGAADDSGLPNDRFFAVRPEGSVSTLKIQRTERGDSAVYLCASSSRAGQSYTFGSGTRLTVV.

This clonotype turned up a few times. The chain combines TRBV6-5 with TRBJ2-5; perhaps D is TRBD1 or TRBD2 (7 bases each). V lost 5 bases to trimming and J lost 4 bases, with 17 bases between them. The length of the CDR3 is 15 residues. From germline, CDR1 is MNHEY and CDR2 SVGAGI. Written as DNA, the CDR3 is TGTGCCAGCAGTACCCGACAGGGAGGGCGAGAGACCCAGTACTTC. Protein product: CASSTRQGGRETQYF.

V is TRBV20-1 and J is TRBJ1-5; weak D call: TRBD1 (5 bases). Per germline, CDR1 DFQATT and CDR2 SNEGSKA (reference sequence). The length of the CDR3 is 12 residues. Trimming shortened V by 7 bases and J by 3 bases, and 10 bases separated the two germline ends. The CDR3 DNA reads TGCAGTGGTCAGGGAAACAATCAGCCCCAGCATTTT. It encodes CSGQGNNQPQHF.

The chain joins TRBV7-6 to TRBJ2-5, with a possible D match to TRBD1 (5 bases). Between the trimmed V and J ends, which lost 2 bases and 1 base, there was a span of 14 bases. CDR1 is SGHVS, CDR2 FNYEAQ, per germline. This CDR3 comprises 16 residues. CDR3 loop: CASSLRGIMAQETQYF. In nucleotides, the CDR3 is TGTGCCAGCAGCTTAAGGGGTATAATGGCCCAAGAGACCCAGTACTTC.

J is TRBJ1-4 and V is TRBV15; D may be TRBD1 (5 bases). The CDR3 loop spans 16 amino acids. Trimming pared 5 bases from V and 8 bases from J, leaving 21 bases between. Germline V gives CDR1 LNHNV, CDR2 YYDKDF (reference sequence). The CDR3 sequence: CATSSSSLVWGEKLFF. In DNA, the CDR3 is TGTGCCACCAGCTCCTCCTCACTCGTTTGGGGGGAAAAACTGTTTTTT.

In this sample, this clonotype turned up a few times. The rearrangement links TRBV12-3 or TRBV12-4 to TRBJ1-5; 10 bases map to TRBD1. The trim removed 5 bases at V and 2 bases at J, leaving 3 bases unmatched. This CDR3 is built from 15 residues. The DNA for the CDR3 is TGTGCCAGCAGTCCGACAGGGGGCCGCAATCAGCCCCAGCATTTT. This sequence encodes CASSPTGGRNQPQHF.

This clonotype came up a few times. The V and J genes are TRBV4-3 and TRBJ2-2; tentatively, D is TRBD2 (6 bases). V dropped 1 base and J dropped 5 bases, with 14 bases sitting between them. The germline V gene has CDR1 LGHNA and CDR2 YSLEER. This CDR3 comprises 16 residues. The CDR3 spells CASSQAWEVRTGELFF. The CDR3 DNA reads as TGCGCCAGCAGCCAAGCGTGGGAGGTGCGAACCGGGGAGCTGTTTTTT.

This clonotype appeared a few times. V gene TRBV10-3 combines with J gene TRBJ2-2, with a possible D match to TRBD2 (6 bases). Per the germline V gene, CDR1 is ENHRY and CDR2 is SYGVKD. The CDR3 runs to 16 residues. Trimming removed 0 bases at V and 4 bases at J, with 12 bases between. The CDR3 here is CAISESERAGTGELFF. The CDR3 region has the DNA TGTGCCATCAGTGAGTCGGAGCGGGCGGGCACCGGGGAGCTGTTTTTT.

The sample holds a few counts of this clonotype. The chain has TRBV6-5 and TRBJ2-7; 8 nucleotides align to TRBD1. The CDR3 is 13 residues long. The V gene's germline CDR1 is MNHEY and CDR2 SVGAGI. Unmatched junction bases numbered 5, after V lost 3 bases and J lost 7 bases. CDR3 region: CASSYQGAGEQYF. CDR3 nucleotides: TGTGCCAGCAGTTATCAGGGGGCAGGAGAGCAGTACTTC.

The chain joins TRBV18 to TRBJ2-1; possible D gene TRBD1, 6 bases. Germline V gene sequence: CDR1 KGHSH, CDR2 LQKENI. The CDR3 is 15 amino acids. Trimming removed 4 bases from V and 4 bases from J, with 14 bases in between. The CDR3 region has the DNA TGTGCCAGCTCACTACAGGGTCCACCTTACAATGAGCAGTTCTTC. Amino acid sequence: CASSLQGPPYNEQFF.

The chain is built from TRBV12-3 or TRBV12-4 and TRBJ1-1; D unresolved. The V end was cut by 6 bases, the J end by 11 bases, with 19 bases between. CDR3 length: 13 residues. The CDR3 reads CASSQNWIGSAFF. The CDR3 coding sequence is TGTGCCAGCAGCCAAAACTGGATCGGTTCGGCTTTCTTT.

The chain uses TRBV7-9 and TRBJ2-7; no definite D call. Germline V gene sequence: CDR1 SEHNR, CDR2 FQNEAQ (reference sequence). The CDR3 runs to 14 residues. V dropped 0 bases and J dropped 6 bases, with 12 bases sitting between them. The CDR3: CASSLAGFEVEQYF. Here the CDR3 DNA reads TGTGCCAGCAGCTTAGCAGGGTTCGAGGTCGAGCAGTACTTC.

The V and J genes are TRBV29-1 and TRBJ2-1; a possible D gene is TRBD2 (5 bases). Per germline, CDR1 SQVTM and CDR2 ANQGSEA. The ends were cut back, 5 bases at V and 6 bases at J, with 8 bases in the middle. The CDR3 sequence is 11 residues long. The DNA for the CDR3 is TGCAGCGTTCGGGGTGGCAATGAGCAGTTCTTC. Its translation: CSVRGGNEQFF.

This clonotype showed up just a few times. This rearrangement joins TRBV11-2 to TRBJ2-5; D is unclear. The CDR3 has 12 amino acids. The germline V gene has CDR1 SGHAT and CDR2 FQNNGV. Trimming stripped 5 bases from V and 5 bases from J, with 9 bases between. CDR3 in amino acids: CASSPIGETQYF. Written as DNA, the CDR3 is TGTGCCAGCAGCCCTATCGGGGAGACCCAGTACTTC.

CDR3 nucleotide sequence: TGTGCCATCAGTGATAACCAGGGACGGAACACTGAAGCTTTCTTT. Encoded protein: CAISDNQGRNTEAFF. The chain employs TRBV10-3 and TRBJ1-1; tentatively, D is TRBD1 (5 bases). The CDR3 runs 15 residues. Trimming removed 3 bases from V and 1 base from J, with 12 bases in between. Germline CDR1 is ENHRY and CDR2 is SYGVKD.

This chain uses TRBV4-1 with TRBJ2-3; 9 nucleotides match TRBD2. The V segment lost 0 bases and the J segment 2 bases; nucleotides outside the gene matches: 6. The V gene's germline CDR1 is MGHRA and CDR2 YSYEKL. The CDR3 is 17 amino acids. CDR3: CASSQEGAGGLTDTQYF. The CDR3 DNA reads TGCGCCAGCAGCCAAGAAGGGGCGGGGGGGCTCACAGATACGCAGTATTTT.

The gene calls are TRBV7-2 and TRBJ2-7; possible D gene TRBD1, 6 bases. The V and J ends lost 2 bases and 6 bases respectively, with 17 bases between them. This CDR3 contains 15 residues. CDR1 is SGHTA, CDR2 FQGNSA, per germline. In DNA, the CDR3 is TGTGCCAGCAGCTTACATACTCGGGCACAGGGCGAGCAGTACTTC. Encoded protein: CASSLHTRAQGEQYF. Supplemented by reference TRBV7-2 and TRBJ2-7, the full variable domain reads GAGVSQSPSNKVTEKGKDVELRCDPISGHTALYWYRQSLGQGLEFLIYFQGNSAPDKSGLPSDRFSAERTGGSVSTLTIQRTQQEDSAVYLCASSLHTRAQGEQYFGPGTRLTVT.

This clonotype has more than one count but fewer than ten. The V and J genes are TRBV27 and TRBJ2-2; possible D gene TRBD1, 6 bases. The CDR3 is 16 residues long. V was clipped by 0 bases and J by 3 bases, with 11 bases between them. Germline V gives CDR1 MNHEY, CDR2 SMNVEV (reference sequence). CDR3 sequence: CASSLSLNRDTGELFF. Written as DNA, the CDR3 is TGTGCCAGCAGTTTATCGTTAAACAGGGACACCGGGGAGCTGTTTTTT.

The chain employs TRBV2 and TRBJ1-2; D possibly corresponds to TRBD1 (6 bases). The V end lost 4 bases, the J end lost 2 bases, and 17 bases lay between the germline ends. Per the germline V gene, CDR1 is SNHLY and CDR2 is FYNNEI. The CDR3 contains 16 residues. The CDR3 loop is CASSVLVGGGNYGYTF. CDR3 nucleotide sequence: TGTGCCAGCAGTGTTCTGGTAGGGGGAGGAAACTATGGCTACACCTTC.

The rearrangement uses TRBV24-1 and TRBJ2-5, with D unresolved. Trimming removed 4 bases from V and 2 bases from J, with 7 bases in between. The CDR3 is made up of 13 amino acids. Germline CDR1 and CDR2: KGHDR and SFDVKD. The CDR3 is CATSDPSQETQYF. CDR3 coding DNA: TGTGCCACCAGTGACCCCTCACAAGAGACCCAGTACTTC.

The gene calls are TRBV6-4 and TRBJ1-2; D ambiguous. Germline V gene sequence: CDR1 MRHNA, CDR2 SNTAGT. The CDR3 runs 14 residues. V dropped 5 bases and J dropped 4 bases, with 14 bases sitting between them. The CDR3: CASSPTTGPYGYTF. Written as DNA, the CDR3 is TGTGCCAGCAGTCCTACCACCGGACCCTATGGCTACACCTTC.

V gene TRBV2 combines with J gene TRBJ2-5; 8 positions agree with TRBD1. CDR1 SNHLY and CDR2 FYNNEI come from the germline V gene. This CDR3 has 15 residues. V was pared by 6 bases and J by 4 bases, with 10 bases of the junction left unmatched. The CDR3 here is CASSGDRSRGETQYF. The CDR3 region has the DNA TGTGCCAGCAGCGGGGACAGGTCCCGGGGAGAGACCCAGTACTTC.

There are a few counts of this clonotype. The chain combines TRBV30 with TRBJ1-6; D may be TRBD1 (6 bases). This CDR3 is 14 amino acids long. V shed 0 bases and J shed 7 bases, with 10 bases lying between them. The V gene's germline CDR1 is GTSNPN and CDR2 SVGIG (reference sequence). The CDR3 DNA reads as TGTGCCTGGAGTGTACAGGGCGGGAATTCACCCCTCCACTTT. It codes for CAWSVQGGNSPLHF.

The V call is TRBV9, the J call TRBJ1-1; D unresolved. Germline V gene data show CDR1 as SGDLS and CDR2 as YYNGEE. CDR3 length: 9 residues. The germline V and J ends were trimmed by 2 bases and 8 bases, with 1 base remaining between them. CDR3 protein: CASSVEAFF. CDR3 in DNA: TGTGCCAGCAGCGTGGAAGCTTTCTTT. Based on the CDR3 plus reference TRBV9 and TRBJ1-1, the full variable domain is DSGVTQTPKHLITATGQRVTLRCSPRSGDLSVYWYQQSLDQGLQFLIQYYNGEERAKGNILERFSAQQFPDLHSELNLSSLELGDSALYFCASSVEAFFGQGTRLTVV.

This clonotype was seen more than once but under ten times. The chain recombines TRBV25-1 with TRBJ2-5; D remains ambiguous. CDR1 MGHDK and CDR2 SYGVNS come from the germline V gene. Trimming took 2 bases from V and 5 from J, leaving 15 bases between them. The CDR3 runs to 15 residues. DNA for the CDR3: TGTGCCAGCAGTGAAGTCATACGGTCCGGGGAGACCCAGTACTTC. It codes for CASSEVIRSGETQYF.

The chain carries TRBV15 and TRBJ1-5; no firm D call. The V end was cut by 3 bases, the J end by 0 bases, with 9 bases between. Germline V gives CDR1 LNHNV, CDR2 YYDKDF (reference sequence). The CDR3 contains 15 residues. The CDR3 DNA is TGTGCCACCAGCAGGGACGGAAATAGCAATCAGCCCCAGCATTTT. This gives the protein CATSRDGNSNQPQHF.

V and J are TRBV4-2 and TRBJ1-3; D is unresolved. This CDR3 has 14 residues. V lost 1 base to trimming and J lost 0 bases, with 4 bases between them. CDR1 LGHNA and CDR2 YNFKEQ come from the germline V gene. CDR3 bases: TGTGCCAGCAGCCAAGGTTACTCTGGAAACACCATATATTTT. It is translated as CASSQGYSGNTIYF.

The CDR3 nucleotides read TGCAGTGCGCCAAGACAGGTTAGCTCCTACAATGAGCAGTTCTTC. This sequence encodes CSAPRQVSSYNEQFF. The rearrangement joins TRBV20-1 to TRBJ2-1, with D maybe TRBD1 (6 bases). The CDR3 loop spans 15 amino acids. V lost 6 bases to trimming and J lost 0 bases, with 15 bases between them. The V gene's germline CDR1 is DFQATT and CDR2 SNEGSKA (reference sequence).